Following are 4 T cell receptor beta chains from one sample sequenced in a study of graft-versus-host responses after intestinal transplantation. Method: immunoSEQ multiplex PCR; TCRdb's copy keeps in-frame clones and lacks some. The sample comprises tens of thousands of clones, around 90% of which are singletons, and 5% to 6.5% rests with the top ten. These receptors have no identified antigens. The source material was unstimulated CD8+ T cells sorted from spleen or lymph node cells, sampled before intestinal transplant. All receptors derive from a human donor who received an intestinal transplant.

V and J are TRBV11-1 and TRBJ1-3; D remains unclear. The CDR3 is made up of 13 amino acids. Germline V gives CDR1 SGHAT, CDR2 FQDESV (reference sequence). V lost 4 bases, J lost 8 bases, and 12 bases lay in between. CDR3 sequence (DNA): TGTGCCAGCAGCTCTATTGGACTGTACACCATATATTTT. Translation gives CASSSIGLYTIYF.

The chain couples TRBV11-2 to TRBJ2-5; possibly TRBD1 for D (5 bases). V was clipped by 1 base and J by 1 base, with 10 bases between them. The length of the CDR3 is 15 residues. Germline V gene lookup returns CDR1 SGHAT and CDR2 FQNNGV. The CDR3 DNA reads TGTGCCAGCAGCTTAGTATACAGGCTCCAAGAGACCCAGTACTTC. Protein: CASSLVYRLQETQYF.

V and J are TRBV2 and TRBJ1-4; a possible D gene is TRBD1 (5 bases). The CDR3 covers 15 residues. V lost 2 bases to trimming and J lost 5 bases, with 12 bases between them. Germline V gene sequence: CDR1 SNHLY, CDR2 FYNNEI. CDR3 DNA sequence: TGTGCCAGCAGTGAATGGTCAGGGAACAATGAAAAACTGTTTTTT. It yields the protein CASSEWSGNNEKLFF.

The rearrangement joins TRBV27 to TRBJ2-7; the D is unclear. The length of the CDR3 is 14 residues. Germline loops: CDR1 MNHEY, CDR2 SMNVEV (reference sequence). Trimming took 3 bases from V and 4 from J, leaving 13 bases between them. The chain's CDR3 is CASSFLNSRYEQYF. In DNA, the CDR3 is TGTGCCAGCAGTTTTTTGAACAGCCGGTACGAGCAGTACTTC.